The clone carrying this T cell receptor beta chain was recorded only once. Antigen: not known. Assay used: immunoSEQ multiplex PCR; TCRdb lists only in-frame clones, some missing. The sample comprises roughly 100,000 clones, about 95% of which are singletons, and approximately 0.91% rests with the top ten. This specimen comes from a study of cytomegalovirus exposure and HLA in healthy donors. Regarding the study as a whole: The authors listed some 150 TCR beta chains as cytomegalovirus-associated.

The donors were in the approximately 130-subject validation cohort, distinct from the roughly 700-subject first cohort. Sequenced: PBMCs. This clonotype originated in a woman aged 18-29 years in good health and CMV-seronegative.

CDR3 coding DNA: TGCGCCAGCAGCACCACCGCAGGGCGATGGGAGACCCAGTACTTC. Amino acids: CASSTTAGRWETQYF. This sequence joins TRBV5-1 and TRBJ2-5, with a possible D match to TRBD1 (5 bases). Germline V gene data show CDR1 as SGHRS and CDR2 as YFSETQ. Trimming left V 4 bases short and J 5 bases short, with 18 bases between. The CDR3 length is 15 residues.